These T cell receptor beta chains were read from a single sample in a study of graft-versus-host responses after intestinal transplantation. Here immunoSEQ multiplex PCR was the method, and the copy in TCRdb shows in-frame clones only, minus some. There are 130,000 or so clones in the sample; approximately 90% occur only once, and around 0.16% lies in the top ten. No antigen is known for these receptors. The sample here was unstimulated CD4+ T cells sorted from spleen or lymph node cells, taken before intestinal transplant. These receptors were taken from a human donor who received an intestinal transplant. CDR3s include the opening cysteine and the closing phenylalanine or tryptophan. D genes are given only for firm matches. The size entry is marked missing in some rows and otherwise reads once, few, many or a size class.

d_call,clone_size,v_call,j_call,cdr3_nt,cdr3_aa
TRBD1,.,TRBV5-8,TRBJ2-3,TGTGCCAGCAGCTTGGAAGGACAGGGGTGGGCAGATACGCAGTATTTT,CASSLEGQGWADTQYF
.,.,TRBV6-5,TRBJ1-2,TGTGCCAGCAGGGTACAGACTAACTATGGCTACACCTTC,CASRVQTNYGYTF
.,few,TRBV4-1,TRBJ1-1,TGCGCCAGCAGCCGACCTACCTTGAACACTGAAGCTTTCTTT,CASSRPTLNTEAFF
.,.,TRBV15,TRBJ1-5,TGTGCCACCAGCAGAGACAATCAGCCCCAGCATTTT,CATSRDNQPQHF
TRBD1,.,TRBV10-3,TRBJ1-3,TGTGCCACCAACAGGGGGCAGAGCTCTGGAAACACCATATATTTT,CATNRGQSSGNTIYF
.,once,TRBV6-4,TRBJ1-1,TGTGCCAGCAGTGAAGAATTGAACACTGAAGCTTTCTTT,CASSEELNTEAFF
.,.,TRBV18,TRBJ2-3,TGTGCCAGCTCACGCACAGATACGCAGTATTTT,CASSRTDTQYF
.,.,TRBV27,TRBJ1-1,TGTGCCAGCAGTAAGGGGAACACTGAAGCTTTCTTT,CASSKGNTEAFF
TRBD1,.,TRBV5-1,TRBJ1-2,TGCGCCAGCACCTGGACAGGGGGTGGCTATGGCTACACCTTC,CASTWTGGGYGYTF
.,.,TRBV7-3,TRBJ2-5,TGTGCCAGCAGCTTGGGGGGGCGACAAGAGACCCAGTACTTC,CASSLGGRQETQYF
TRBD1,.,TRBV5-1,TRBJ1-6,TGCGCCAGCAGTACACAGGGGAAGGATTCACCCCTCCACTTT,CASSTQGKDSPLHF
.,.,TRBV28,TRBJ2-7,TGTGCCAGCAACCCCGCCCTTACCTACGAGCAGTACTTC,CASNPALTYEQYF
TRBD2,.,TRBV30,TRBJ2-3,TGTGCCTGGAGTGTCCCTCGGGGGGGCCCCGATACGCAGTATTTT,CAWSVPRGGPDTQYF
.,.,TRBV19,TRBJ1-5,TGTGCCAGTAGTATCTTGACAGACGGTCAGCCCCAGCATTTT,CASSILTDGQPQHF
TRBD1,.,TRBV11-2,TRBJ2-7,TGTGCCAGCAGCTTAGATCGGACAGGGGAGCAGTACTTC,CASSLDRTGEQYF
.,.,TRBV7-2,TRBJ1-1,TGTGCCAGCAGCCCAAGACCGTACACTGAAGCTTTCTTT,CASSPRPYTEAFF
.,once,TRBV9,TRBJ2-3,TGTGCCAGCGGGACTGACAGCACAGATACGCAGTATTTT,CASGTDSTDTQYF
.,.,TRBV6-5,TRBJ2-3,TGTGCCAGCAAAGGCGGGGGCACAGATACGCAGTATTTT,CASKGGGTDTQYF
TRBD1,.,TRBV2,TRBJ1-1,TGTGCCAGCAGTGGTATGGGACAGCTTGAAGCTTTCTTT,CASSGMGQLEAFF
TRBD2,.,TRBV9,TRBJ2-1,TGTGCCAGCAGCGTGACTAGCCGGCACTCCTACAATGAGCAGTTCTTC,CASSVTSRHSYNEQFF
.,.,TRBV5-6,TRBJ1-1,TGTGCCAGCAGCCTCCCTGGTCGTACTGAAGCTTTCTTT,CASSLPGRTEAFF
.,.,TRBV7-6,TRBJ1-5,TGTGCCAGCAGCTCTGGCAGGGAAGGCCAGCCCCAGCATTTT,CASSSGREGQPQHF
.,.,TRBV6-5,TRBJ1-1,TGTGCCAGCAGCCCCGGGTCCACGGCTTTCTTT,CASSPGSTAFF
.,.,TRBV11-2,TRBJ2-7,TGTGCCAGCAGCTTACGACGGACACCTGACAGCTACGAGCAGTACTTC,CASSLRRTPDSYEQYF
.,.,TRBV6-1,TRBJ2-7,TGTGCCAGCAGTGAGTACACGTCGGGGGAGCAGTACTTC,CASSEYTSGEQYF